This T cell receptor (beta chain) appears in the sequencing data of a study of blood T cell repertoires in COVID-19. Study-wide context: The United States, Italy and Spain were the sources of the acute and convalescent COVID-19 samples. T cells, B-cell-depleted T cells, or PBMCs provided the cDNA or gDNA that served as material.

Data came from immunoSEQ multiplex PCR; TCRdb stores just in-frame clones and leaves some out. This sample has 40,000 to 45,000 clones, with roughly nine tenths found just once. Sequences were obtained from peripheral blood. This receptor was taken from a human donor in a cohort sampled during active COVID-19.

In DNA, the CDR3 is TGCGCCAGCAGCCAAGATAGTTTGCGGGGGGGGGAGACCCAGTACTTC. Encoded protein: CASSQDSLRGGETQYF. The chain has TRBV4-1 and TRBJ2-5; 9 bases align to TRBD2. The trim removed 0 bases at V and 5 bases at J, leaving 7 bases unmatched. The germline CDR1 and CDR2 sequences are MGHRA and YSYEKL. The CDR3 runs to 16 residues.